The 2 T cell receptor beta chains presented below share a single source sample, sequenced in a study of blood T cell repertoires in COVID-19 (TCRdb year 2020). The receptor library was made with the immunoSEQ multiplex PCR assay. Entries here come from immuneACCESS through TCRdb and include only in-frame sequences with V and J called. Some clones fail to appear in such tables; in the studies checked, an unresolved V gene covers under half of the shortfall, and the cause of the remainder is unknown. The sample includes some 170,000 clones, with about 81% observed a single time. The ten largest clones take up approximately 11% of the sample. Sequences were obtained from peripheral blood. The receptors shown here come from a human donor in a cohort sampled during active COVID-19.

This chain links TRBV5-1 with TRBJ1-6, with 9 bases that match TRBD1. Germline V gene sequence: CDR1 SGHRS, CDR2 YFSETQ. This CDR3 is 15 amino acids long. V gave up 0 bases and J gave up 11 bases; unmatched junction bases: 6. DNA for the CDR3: TGCGCCAGCAGCTTGGAACGACAGGGGGAGCCACCCCTCCACTTT. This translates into CASSLERQGEPPLHF.

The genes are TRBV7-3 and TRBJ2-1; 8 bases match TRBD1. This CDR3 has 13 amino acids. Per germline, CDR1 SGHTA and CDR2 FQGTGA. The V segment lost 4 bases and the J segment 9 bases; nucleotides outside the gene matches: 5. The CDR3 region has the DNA TGTGCCAGCAGCTCGGACAGGGCAGGTGAGCAGTTCTTC. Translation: CASSSDRAGEQFF.